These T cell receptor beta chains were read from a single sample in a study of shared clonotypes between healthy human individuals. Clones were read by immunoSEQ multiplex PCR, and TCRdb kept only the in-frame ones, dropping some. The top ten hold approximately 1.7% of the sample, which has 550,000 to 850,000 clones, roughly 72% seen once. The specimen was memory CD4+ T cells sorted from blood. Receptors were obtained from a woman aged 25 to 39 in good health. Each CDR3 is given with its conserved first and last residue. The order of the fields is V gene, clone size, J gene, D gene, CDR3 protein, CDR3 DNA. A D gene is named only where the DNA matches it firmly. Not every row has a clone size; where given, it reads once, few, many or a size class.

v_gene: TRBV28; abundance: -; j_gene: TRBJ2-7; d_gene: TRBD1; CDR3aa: CASSSRDRAAEQYF; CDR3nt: TGTGCCAGCAGTAGCCGGGACAGGGCCGCCGAGCAGTACTTC
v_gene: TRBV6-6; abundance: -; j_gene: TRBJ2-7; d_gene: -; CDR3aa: CASSLGQLSYEQYF; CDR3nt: TGTGCCAGCAGCCTTGGACAGCTCTCCTACGAGCAGTACTTC
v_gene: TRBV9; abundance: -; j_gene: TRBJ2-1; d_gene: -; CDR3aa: CASSADRDSRNEQFF; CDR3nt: TGTGCCAGCAGCGCTGACCGGGACTCCAGAAATGAGCAGTTCTTC
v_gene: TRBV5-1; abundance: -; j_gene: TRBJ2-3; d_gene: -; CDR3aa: CASSFGVSTDTQYF; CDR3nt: TGCGCCAGCAGCTTCGGAGTAAGCACAGATACGCAGTATTTT
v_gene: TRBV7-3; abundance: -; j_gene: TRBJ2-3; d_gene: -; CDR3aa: CASSSQQGPSYTQYF; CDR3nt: TGTGCCAGCAGCTCCCAGCAGGGCCCCTCATATACGCAGTATTTT
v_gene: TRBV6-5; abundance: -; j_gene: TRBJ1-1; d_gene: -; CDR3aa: CASSYSGQGAFF; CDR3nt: TGTGCCAGCAGTTATTCTGGGCAAGGAGCTTTCTTT
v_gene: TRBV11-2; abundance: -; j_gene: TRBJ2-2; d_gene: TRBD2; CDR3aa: CASSLAGGPGELFF; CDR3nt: TGTGCCAGCAGCCTAGCGGGAGGGCCCGGGGAGCTGTTTTTT
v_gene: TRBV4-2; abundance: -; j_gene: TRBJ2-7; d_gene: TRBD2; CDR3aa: CASSLPGTSSHEQYF; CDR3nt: TGTGCCAGCAGCCTGCCCGGGACTAGCAGTCACGAGCAGTACTTC
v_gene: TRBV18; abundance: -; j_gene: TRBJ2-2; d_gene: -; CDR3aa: CASSPNGISIPGELFF; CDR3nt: TGTGCCAGCTCACCTAATGGTATTTCAATTCCCGGGGAGCTGTTTTTT
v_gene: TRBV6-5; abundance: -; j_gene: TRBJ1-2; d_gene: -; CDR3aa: CASSYGRTYGYTF; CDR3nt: TGTGCCAGCAGTTACGGGCGGACCTATGGCTACACCTTC
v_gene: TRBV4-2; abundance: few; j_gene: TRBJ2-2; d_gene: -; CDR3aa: CASSQDLGVTGELFF; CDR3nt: TGTGCCAGCAGCCAAGATCTTGGGGTCACCGGGGAGCTGTTTTTT
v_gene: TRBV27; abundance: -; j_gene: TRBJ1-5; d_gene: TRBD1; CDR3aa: CASSRTGGSGGQPQHF; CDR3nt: TGTGCCAGCAGCAGGACAGGGGGCTCCGGAGGGCAGCCCCAGCATTTT
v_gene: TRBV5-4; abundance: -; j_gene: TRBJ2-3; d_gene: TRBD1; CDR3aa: CASSDITSGGSTDTQYF; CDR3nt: TGTGCCAGCAGCGACATAACCTCAGGGGGCTCTACAGATACGCAGTATTTT
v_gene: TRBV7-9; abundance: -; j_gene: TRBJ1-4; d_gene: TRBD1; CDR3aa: CASSWTGEANEKLFF; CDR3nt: TGTGCCAGCAGCTGGACAGGGGAGGCCAATGAAAAACTGTTTTTT
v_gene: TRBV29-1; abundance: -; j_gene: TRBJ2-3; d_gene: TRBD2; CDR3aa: CSGGLAGRTDTQYF; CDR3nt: TGCAGCGGAGGACTAGCGGGGCGCACAGATACGCAGTATTTT
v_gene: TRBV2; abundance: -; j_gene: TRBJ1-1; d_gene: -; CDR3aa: CASSLLRDTEAFF; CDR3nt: TGTGCCAGCAGTCTCCTCAGGGATACTGAAGCTTTCTTT
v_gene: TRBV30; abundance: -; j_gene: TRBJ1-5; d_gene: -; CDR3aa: CAWSQRGDQPQHF; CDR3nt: TGTGCCTGGAGTCAGAGGGGGGATCAGCCCCAGCATTTT
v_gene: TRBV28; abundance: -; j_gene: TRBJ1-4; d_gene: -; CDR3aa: CASSSSGTTNEKLFF; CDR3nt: TGTGCCAGCAGTTCCTCAGGGACTACTAATGAAAAACTGTTTTTT
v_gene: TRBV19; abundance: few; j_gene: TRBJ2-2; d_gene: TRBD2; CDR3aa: CASSISGRNTGELFF; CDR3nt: TGTGCCAGTAGTATCAGCGGGAGGAACACCGGGGAGCTGTTTTTT
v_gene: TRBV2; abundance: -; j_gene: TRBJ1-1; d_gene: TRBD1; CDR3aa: CASSGQGTEAFF; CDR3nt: TGTGCCAGCAGTGGACAGGGCACTGAAGCTTTCTTT
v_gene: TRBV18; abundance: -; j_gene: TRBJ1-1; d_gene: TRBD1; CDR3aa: CASSLGQGSQTEAFF; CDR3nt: TGTGCCAGCTCACTGGGACAGGGGAGCCAAACTGAAGCTTTCTTT
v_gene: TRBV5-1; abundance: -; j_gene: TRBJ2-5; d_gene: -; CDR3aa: CASSAPGEETQYF; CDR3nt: TGCGCCAGCAGCGCGCCCGGGGAGGAGACCCAGTACTTC
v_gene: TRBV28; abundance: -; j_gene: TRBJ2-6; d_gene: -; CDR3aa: CASRAPRGLGANVLTF; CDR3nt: TGTGCCAGCAGAGCCCCACGGGGGCTTGGGGCCAACGTCCTGACTTTC
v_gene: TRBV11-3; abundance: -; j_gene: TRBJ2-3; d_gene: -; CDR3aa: CASSQDPDTQYF; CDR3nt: TGTGCCAGCAGCCAGGACCCAGATACGCAGTATTTT
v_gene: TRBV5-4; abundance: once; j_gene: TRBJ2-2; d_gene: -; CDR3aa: CASSLGSGTNTGELFF; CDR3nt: TGTGCCAGCAGCTTAGGGAGCGGTACAAACACCGGGGAGCTGTTTTTT
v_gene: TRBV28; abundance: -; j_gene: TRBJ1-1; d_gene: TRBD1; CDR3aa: CASSLWGQEAFF; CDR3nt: TGTGCCAGCAGTTTATGGGGACAGGAAGCTTTCTTT
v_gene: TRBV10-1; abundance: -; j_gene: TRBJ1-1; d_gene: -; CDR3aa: CASSELGMNTEAFF; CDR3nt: TGCGCCAGCAGTGAGTTGGGGATGAACACTGAAGCTTTCTTT
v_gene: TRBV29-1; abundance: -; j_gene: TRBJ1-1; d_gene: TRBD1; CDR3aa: CSAIGQGGTEAFF; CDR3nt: TGCAGCGCCATCGGACAGGGCGGCACTGAAGCTTTCTTT
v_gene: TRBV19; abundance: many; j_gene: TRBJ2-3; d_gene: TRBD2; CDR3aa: CASSKLAGVGLRTDTQYF; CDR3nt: TGTGCCAGTAGTAAACTAGCGGGAGTCGGTCTTCGCACAGATACGCAGTATTTT
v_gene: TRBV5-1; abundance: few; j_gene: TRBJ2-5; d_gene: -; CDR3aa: CASSLVPGRETQYF; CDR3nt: TGCGCCAGCAGCTTGGTCCCAGGGCGGGAGACCCAGTACTTC
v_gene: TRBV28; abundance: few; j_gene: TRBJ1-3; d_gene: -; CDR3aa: CASSSGGTLTIYF; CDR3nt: TGTGCCAGCAGTTCGGGGGGGACTCTCACCATATATTTT
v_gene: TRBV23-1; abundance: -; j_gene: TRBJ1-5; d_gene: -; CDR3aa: CASSQGDGQNQPQHF; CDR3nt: TGCGCCAGCAGTCAGGGGGACGGACAAAATCAGCCCCAGCATTTT
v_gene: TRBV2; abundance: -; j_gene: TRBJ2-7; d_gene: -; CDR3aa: CASSEIFKKASEQYF; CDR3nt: TGTGCCAGCAGTGAAATCTTCAAAAAGGCCTCCGAGCAGTACTTC
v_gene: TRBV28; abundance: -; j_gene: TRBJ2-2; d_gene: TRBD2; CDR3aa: CASRGLVDTGELFF; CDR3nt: TGTGCCAGCAGGGGACTAGTAGACACCGGGGAGCTGTTTTTT
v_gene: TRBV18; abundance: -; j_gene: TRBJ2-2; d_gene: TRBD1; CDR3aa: CASSRSPGTGGSGELFF; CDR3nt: TGTGCCAGCTCACGATCCCCCGGGACAGGGGGCTCCGGGGAGCTGTTTTTT
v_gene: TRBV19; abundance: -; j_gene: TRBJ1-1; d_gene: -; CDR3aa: CASSIRGRDEAFF; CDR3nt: TGTGCCAGTAGTATCCGGGGAAGGGATGAAGCTTTCTTT
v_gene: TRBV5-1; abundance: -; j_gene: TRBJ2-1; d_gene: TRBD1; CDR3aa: CASSWGTELNEQFF; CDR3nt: TGCGCCAGCAGCTGGGGGACAGAGTTGAATGAGCAGTTCTTC